The present T cell receptor beta chain was sequenced within a study of blood T cells in healthy people across ages. The germline V gene encodes CDR1 DFQATT and CDR2 SNEGSKA (reference sequence). This CDR3 region has 15 residues. Trimming shortened V by 3 bases and J by 4 bases, and 16 bases separated the two germline ends. The authors ran a second PCR of roughly 6 to 12 cycles using a sample-barcoded 5' primer and a J-beta primer mix. In TCRdb, the 5' RACE reads were re-called with MiXCR into one record per CDR3 protein. The table has approximately 1.5 million distinct CDR3 sequences, about 32% seen once.

V usage is TRBV20-1 and J usage is TRBJ1-5; D not resolved. The sequenced sample consisted of blood. This TCR derives from a woman in her 30s in good health. The CDR3 here is CSASFGSTANQPQHF. CDR3 DNA sequence: TGCAGTGCTAGTTTTGGCAGCACTGCTAATCAGCCCCAGCATTTT.